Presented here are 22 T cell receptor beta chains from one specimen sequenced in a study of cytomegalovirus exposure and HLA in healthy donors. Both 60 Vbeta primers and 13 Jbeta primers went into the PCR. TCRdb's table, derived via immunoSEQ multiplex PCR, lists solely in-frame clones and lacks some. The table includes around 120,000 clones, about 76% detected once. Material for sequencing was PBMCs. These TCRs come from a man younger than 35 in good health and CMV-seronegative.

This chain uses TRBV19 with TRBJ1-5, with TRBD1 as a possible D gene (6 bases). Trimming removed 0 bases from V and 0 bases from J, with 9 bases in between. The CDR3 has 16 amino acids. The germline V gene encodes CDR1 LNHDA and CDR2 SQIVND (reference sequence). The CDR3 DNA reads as TGTGCCAGTAGTATAGAACAGGGCCCTAGCAATCAGCCCCAGCATTTT. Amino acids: CASSIEQGPSNQPQHF.

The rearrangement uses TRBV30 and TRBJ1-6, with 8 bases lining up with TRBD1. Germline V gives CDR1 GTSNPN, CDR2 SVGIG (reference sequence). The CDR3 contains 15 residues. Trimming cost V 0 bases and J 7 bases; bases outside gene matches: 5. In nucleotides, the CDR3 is TGTGCCTGGAGTGTACTTCGACAGGGGAATTCACCCCTCCACTTT. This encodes CAWSVLRQGNSPLHF.

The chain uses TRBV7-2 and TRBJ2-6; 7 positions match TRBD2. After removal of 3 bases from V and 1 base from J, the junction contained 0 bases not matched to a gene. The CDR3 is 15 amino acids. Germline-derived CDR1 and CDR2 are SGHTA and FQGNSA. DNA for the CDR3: TGTGCCAGCAGCTTGGGGGGGTCTGGGGCCAACGTCCTGACTTTC. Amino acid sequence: CASSLGGSGANVLTF.

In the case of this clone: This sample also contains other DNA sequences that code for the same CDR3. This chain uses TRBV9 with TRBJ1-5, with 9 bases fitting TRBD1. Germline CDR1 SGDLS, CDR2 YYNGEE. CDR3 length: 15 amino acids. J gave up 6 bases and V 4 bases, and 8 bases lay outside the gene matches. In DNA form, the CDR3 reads TGTGCCAGCAGCCCCCGGACAGGGGAGGGTCAGCCCCAGCATTTT. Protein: CASSPRTGEGQPQHF. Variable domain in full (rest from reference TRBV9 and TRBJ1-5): DSGVTQTPKHLITATGQRVTLRCSPRSGDLSVYWYQQSLDQGLQFLIQYYNGEERAKGNILERFSAQQFPDLHSELNLSSLELGDSALYFCASSPRTGEGQPQHFGDGTRLSIL.

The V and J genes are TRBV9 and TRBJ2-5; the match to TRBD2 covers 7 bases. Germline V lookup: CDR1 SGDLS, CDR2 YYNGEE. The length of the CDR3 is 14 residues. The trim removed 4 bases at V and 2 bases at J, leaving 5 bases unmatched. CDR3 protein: CASSLSGGQETQYF. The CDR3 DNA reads TGTGCCAGCAGCCTCTCGGGGGGACAAGAGACCCAGTACTTC.

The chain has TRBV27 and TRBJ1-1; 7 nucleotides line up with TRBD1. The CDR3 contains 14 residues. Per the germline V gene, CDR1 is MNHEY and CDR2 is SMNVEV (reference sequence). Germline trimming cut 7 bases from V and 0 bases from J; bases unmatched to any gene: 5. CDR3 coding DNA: TGTGCCAGCACCCTGGACAGGCTGAACACTGAAGCTTTCTTT. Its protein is CASTLDRLNTEAFF.

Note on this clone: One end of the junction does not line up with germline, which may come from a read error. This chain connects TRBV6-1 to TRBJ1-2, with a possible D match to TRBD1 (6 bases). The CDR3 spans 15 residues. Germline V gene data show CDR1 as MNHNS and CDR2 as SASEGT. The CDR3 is CASSEGTGPNCGYTF. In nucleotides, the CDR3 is TGTGCCAGCAGTGAGGGAACAGGGCCTAACTGTGGCTACACCTTC.

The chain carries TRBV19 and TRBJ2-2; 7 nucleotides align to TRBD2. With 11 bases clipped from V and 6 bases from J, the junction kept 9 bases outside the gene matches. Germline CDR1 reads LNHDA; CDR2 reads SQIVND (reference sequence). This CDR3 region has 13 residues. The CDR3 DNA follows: TGTGCCGGGAGGGCGGAGTACGCCGGGGAGCTGTTTTTT. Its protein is CAGRAEYAGELFF.

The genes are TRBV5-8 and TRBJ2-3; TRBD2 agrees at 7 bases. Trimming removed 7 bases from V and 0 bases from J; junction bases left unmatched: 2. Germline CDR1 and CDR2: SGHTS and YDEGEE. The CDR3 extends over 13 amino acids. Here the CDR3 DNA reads TGTGCCAGCCGACTAGCTAGCACAGATACGCAGTATTTT. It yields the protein CASRLASTDTQYF.

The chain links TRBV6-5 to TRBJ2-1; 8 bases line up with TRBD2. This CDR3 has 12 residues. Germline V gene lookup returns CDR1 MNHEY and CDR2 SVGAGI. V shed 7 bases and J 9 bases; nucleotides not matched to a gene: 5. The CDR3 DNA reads TGTGCCAGCACCCGGGGGGGGCGTGAGCAGTTCTTC. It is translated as CASTRGGREQFF.

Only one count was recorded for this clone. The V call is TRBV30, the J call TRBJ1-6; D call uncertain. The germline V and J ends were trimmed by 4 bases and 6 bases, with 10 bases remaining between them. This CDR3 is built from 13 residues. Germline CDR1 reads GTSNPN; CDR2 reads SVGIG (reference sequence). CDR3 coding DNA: TGTGCCTGGATCCAGGAGGGTAATTCACCCCTCCACTTT. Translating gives CAWIQEGNSPLHF. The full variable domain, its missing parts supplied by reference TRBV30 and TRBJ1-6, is SQTIHQWPATLVQPVGSPLSLECTVEGTSNPNLYWYRQAAGRGLQLLFYSVGIGQISSEVPQNLSASRPQDRQFILSSKKLLLSDSGFYLCAWIQEGNSPLHFGNGTRLTVT.

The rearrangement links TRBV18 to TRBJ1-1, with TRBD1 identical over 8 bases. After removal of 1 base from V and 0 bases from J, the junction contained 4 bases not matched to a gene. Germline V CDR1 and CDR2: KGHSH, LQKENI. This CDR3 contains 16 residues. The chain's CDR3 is CASSPRTGTMNTEAFF. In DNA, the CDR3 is TGTGCCAGCTCACCACGGACAGGGACCATGAACACTGAAGCTTTCTTT.

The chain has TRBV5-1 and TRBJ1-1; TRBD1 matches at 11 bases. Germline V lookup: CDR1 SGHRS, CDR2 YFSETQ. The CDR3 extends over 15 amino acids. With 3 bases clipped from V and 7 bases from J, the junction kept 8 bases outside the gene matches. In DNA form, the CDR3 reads TGCGCCAGCAGCTGGGCCGGGACAGGGGGGGATGAAGCTTTCTTT. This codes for CASSWAGTGGDEAFF. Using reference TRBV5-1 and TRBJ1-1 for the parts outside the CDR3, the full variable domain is KAGVTQTPRYLIKTRGQQVTLSCSPISGHRSVSWYQQTPGQGLQFLFEYFSETQRNKGNFPGRFSGRQFSNSRSEMNVSTLELGDSALYLCASSWAGTGGDEAFFGQGTRLTVV.

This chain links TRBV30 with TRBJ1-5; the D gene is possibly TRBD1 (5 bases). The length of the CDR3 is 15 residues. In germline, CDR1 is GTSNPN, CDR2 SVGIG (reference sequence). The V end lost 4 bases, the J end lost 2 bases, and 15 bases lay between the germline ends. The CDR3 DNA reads TGTGCCTGGACCCGGGGGAGGGGTCGCAATCAGCCCCAGCATTTT. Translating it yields CAWTRGRGRNQPQHF.

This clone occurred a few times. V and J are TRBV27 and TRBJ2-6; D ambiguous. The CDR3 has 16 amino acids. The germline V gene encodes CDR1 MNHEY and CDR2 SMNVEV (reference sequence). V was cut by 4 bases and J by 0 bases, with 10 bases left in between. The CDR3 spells CASSSRKTSGANVLTF. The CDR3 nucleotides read TGTGCCAGCAGTTCCAGGAAGACCTCTGGGGCCAACGTCCTGACTTTC.

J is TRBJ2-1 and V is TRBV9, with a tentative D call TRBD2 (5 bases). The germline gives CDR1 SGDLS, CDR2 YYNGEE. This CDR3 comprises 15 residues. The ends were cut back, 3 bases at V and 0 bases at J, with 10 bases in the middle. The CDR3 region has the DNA TGTGCCAGCAGCGCCGGGGTCAGCTCCTACAATGAGCAGTTCTTC. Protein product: CASSAGVSSYNEQFF.

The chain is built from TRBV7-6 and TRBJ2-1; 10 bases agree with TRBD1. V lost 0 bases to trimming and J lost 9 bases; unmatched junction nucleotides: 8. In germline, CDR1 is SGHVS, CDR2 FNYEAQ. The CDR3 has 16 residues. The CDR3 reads CASSLASDRGQGEQFF. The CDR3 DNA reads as TGTGCCAGCAGCTTAGCGTCTGACAGGGGGCAGGGTGAGCAGTTCTTC.

The CDR3 reads CASSFLGSSYEQYF. The CDR3 region has the DNA TGTGCCAGCAGCTTTCTGGGGAGCTCCTACGAGCAGTACTTC. The chain recombines TRBV11-2 with TRBJ2-7; TRBD2 might be the D (5 bases). This CDR3 comprises 14 residues. V shed 3 bases and J shed 0 bases, with 9 bases lying between them. Germline CDR1 is SGHAT and CDR2 is FQNNGV.

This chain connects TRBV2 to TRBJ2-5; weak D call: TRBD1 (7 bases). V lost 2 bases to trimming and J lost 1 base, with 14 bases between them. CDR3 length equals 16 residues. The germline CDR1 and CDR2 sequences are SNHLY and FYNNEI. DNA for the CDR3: TGTGCCAGCAGTGAAAGGAGGGGGCGCCGCCAAGAGACCCAGTACTTC. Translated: CASSERRGRRQETQYF.

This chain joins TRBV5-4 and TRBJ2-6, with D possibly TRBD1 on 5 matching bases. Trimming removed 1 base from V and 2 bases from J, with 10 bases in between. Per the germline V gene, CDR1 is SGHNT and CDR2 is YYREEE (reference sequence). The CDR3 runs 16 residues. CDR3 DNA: TGTGCCAGCAGCTTGTTTCAGGGTACTGGGGCCAACGTCCTGACTTTC. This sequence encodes CASSLFQGTGANVLTF.

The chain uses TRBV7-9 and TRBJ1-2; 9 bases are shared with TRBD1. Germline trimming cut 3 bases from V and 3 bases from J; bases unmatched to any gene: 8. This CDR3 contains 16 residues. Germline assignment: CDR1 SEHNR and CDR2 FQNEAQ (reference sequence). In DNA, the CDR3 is TGTGCCAGCAGCTTCAACAGGGGGCGCGAGGACTATGGCTACACCTTC. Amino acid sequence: CASSFNRGREDYGYTF.

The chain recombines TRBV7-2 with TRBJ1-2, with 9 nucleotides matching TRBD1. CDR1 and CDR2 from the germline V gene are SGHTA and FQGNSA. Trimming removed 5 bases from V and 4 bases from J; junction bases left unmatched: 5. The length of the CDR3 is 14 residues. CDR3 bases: TGTGCCAGCAGCCCGGGGACAGGGATCTATGGCTACACCTTC. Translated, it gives CASSPGTGIYGYTF.